The TCR beta chain under discussion was sequenced for a study of graft-versus-host responses after intestinal transplantation (dated by TCRdb to the early 2020s). About the investigation overall: Multivisceral, liver-intestinal, or isolated intestinal transplants were received by the recipients. After intestinal transplantation, graft-versus-host and host-versus-graft alloreactive T cell clones in the graft, circulation and bone marrow were tracked using bulk TCR-beta CDR3 sequencing. Alloreactive clones were identified by sequencing pre-transplant mixed lymphocyte reaction products and comparing them with unstimulated pre-transplant donor and recipient T cells. All recipients received anti-thymocyte globulin induction followed by maintenance tacrolimus and steroids for around three years. A peak of at least 4% donor T cells among recipient peripheral blood mononuclear cells was the definition used for donor T cell macrochimerism. A cohort of 24 intestinal transplant recipients, including one retransplant, was enrolled, and 3 patients lacking pretransplant specimens were excluded. Rather than going through the commercial service, samples from a few later patients were sequenced in-house on an Illumina MiSeq and processed with MiXCR.

The library was prepared using the immunoSEQ multiplex PCR assay. Adaptive Biotechnologies carried out high-throughput TCR-beta CDR3 sequencing of genomic DNA for most patients. As for the original processing: TCR sequencing data were retrieved from Adaptive's ImmunoSEQ software for roughly 17 patients, whereas a few other patients were processed with MiXCR and VDJtools. CDR3 nucleotide sequences shared between donor and recipient were removed because their origin could not be assigned. To count as alloreactive, a clone needed at least 2-fold expansion over unstimulated cells and a minimum CFSE-low frequency of 0.002% (template counts) or 0.001% (read counts). Mappable clones were those detected in sequenced pre-transplant spleen, lymph node, or MLR CFSE-low populations of the donor or recipient. Cumulative frequency of alloreactive clones was calculated as a percentage of all sequences weighted by copy number. TCRdb holds this immuneACCESS table with in-frame rearrangements only. Some clones are missing; in checked studies, unresolved V genes explain under half, and the rest has no known cause. V and J calls and clone size are as listed in that table; D and trimming were resolved from the DNA. The sample has approximately 8,900 clones on record, 60% to 80% of them singletons. The ten largest clonotypes hold 9.3% of the sample.

Points the paper makes about the study in general: GvH clones turned up in recipient bone marrow, with some appearing earlier in ileal mucosa or blood, a pattern consistent with an intestinal mucosal origin. High GvH to HvG T cell clonal ratios were observed in the allografts of patients with donor T cell macrochimerism. Early after transplant, declines in HvG clones were associated with peak levels of circulating GvH clones. Conclusions were limited by the relatively low number and heterogeneity of intestinal transplant patients.

A word on this clone: Its binding antigen is unknown. No per-base quality is available; no much larger clone lies one base away.

To isolate intraepithelial and lamina propria lymphocytes from graft specimens, dithiothreitol, EDTA incubations and collagenase D digestion were used. Serial intestinal graft biopsy specimens collected up to 600 days after transplant underwent bulk TCR-beta sequencing. The CDR3 has 14 amino acids, counting the end cysteine and phenylalanine. Only CDR3 DNA is held: 42 bases, read in frame from base 1. From the germline V gene, CDR1 is SGHVS and CDR2 is FNYEAQ. The germline V end is reduced by 4 bases and the J end by 8 bases; junction bases left unmatched: 7. The sequence joins TRBV7-6 to TRBJ1-4; 7 junctional bases match TRBD1. The source of this sequence is a human patient who received an intestinal transplant, so some T cells may come from the graft donor. Sequencing was performed on ileum tissue, taken about 480 days after transplant. The DNA is as follows: TGTGCCAGCAGCTCTGAAGGGGGCCGGGAAAAACTGTTTTTT. This gives the protein CASSSEGGREKLFF.